Shown below are 18 T cell receptor beta chains from a single sample sequenced in a study of CXCR3-negative and CXCR3-positive naive CD8 T cells. UMI-labeled TRB cDNA libraries were prepared by 5' RACE. TCRdb derives one entry per CDR3 protein from the 5' RACE reads, leaving out DNA. Recorded for this sample: some 120,000 distinct CDR3 sequences. Antigens of these TCRs are unknown. Study-level results: CXCR3-expressing naive cells carried TRB CDR3s more hydrophobic than those of CXCR3-negative naive cells.

The sequenced material came from naive CXCR3+ CD8+ T cells from blood. Subset denoted: CD45RO-CCR7+CD27+CD95- naive CD8+ T cells expressing CXCR3 (TNR3+). The receptor set was obtained from a human donor in good health. Some clones in this sample may be carry-over from other donors' samples.

The chain combines TRBV5-4 with TRBJ2-5; TCRdb proposes TRBD1, but this gene call is untestable without DNA. The CDR3 contains 17 residues. Per the germline V gene, CDR1 is SGHNT and CDR2 is YYREEE (reference sequence). The CDR3 sequence: CASSRGQGITEEETQYF. Looking up the rest from reference TRBV5-4 and TRBJ2-5 gives the full variable domain: ETGVTQSPTHLIKTRGQQVTLRCSSQSGHNTVSWYQQALGQGPQFIFQYYREEENGRGNFPPRFSGLQFPNYSSELNVNALELDDSALYLCASSRGQGITEEETQYFGPGTRLLVL.

This rearrangement joins TRBV5-1 to TRBJ2-3; TCRdb selects TRBD2, and the lack of DNA leaves this call unchecked. Germline CDR1 is SGHRS and CDR2 is YFSETQ. The CDR3 has 17 residues. This CDR3 is CASSPSSKGLHTDTQYF.

The chain carries TRBV7-7 and TRBJ2-1; lacking DNA, the TRBD2 call made by TCRdb goes unchecked. Germline V gene sequence: CDR1 SSHAT, CDR2 FNYEAQ (reference sequence). The CDR3 has 16 amino acids. The CDR3 is CASSPGIAGTGNEQFF.

This rearrangement joins TRBV4-3 to TRBJ1-1. Germline V lookup: CDR1 LGHNA, CDR2 YSLEER. This CDR3 spans 13 amino acids. The CDR3 spells CASSLVRNTEAFF.

The chain employs TRBV12-3 or TRBV12-4 and TRBJ2-1. The CDR3 runs to 15 residues. This CDR3 reads CASSFPTGPYNEQFF.

V is TRBV15 and J is TRBJ2-5. CDR1 and CDR2 (germline): LNHNV, YYDKDF (reference sequence). The CDR3 sequence is 17 residues long. CDR3 in amino acids: CATSRDLPSSVGETQYF.

V and J are TRBV4-1 and TRBJ1-2. This CDR3 is built from 13 residues. Looked up from germline, CDR1 is MGHRA and CDR2 is YSYEKL. CDR3 sequence: CASREQYNYGYTF.

This chain joins TRBV4-2 and TRBJ2-1; TCRdb's D gene call, TRBD1, goes unchecked for lack of DNA. In germline, CDR1 is LGHNA, CDR2 YNFKEQ. This CDR3 is 13 amino acids long. Here the CDR3 reads CASSLAGGHEQFF.

The J gene is TRBJ2-1, the V gene TRBV4-1; TCRdb's D call, TRBD1, is unchecked because there is no DNA. Germline CDR1 and CDR2: MGHRA and YSYEKL. The length of the CDR3 is 17 residues. The CDR3 loop reads CASSQEDRSTPYNEQFF.

CDR3 protein: CASSQGVGYEQYF. The gene calls are TRBV7-9 and TRBJ2-7; TCRdb returns TRBD1, unconfirmable since there is no DNA. Germline V lookup: CDR1 SEHNR, CDR2 FQNEAQ (reference sequence). CDR3 length: 13 amino acids.

The chain recombines TRBV28 with TRBJ2-1; the D call of TRBD2 rests on TCRdb alone, since no DNA is present to check it. This CDR3 region has 17 residues. CDR1 MDHEN and CDR2 SYDVKM come from the germline V gene. CDR3 sequence: CASSSETSGGVYNEQFF.

The chain links TRBV21-1 to TRBJ1-1; TCRdb reports TRBD1, a call that lacks DNA to check it against. TRBV21-1 counts as a pseudogene. The CDR3 has 15 amino acids. CDR3 amino acids: CASSDGTGGYTEAFF.

The J gene is TRBJ2-1, the V gene TRBV12-3 or TRBV12-4; TCRdb's D call, TRBD1, is unchecked because there is no DNA. The CDR3 length is 13 residues. The CDR3 sequence is CASADRGNNEQFF.

V gene TRBV28 combines with J gene TRBJ2-5. The CDR3 consists of 13 residues. Germline lookup yields CDR1 MDHEN and CDR2 SYDVKM. CDR3: CASTDTYQETQYF.

The V gene is TRBV10-3, the J gene TRBJ1-1; TCRdb calls TRBD1, which cannot be checked without DNA. The CDR3 runs to 14 residues. Germline assignment: CDR1 ENHRY and CDR2 SYGVKD. The CDR3 loop is CAIRAGAGNTEAFF.

The J gene is TRBJ2-3, the V gene TRBV7-6. Looked up from germline, CDR1 is SGHVS and CDR2 is FNYEAQ. The CDR3 extends over 14 amino acids. The CDR3 here is CASSPNPYTDTQYF.

The chain links TRBV6-5 to TRBJ1-1. The CDR3 contains 12 residues. From germline, CDR1 is MNHEY and CDR2 SVGAGI. The CDR3: CASRVSDTEAFF.

The chain couples TRBV7-9 to TRBJ2-1; as DNA is missing, the TRBD1 call by TCRdb cannot be tested. The CDR3 runs to 14 residues. Germline CDR1 and CDR2: SEHNR and FQNEAQ (reference sequence). CDR3 sequence reads: CASSSYQTGDEQFF.